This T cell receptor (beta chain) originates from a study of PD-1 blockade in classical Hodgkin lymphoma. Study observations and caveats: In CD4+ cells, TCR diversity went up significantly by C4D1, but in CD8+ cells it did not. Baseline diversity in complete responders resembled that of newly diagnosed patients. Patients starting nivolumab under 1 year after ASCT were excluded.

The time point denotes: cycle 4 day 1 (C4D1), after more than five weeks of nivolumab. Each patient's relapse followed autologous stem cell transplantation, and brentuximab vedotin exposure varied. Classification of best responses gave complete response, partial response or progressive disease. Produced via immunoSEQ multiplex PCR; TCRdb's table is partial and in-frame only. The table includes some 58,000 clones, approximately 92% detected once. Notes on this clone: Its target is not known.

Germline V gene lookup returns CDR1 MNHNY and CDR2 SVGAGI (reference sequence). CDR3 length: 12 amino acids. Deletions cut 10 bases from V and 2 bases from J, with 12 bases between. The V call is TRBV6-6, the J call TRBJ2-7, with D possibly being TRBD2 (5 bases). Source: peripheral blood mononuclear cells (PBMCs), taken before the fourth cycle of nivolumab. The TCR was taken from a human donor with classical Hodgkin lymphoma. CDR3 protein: CATAEVAYEQYF. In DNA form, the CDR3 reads TGTGCCACCGCGGAGGTTGCCTACGAGCAGTACTTC.